This TCR beta chain was recorded in a study of blood T cell repertoires in COVID-19. Study as a whole: Sites across the United States, Italy and Spain contributed samples from acute and convalescent COVID-19.

The CDR3 extends over 18 amino acids. With V trimmed by 0 bases and J by 1 base, 11 bases remained unmatched. Germline loops: CDR1 SGDLS, CDR2 YYNGEE. Source study methods: By means of reference gene primer amplification, nucleated cell counts were estimated. TCRdb keeps only in-frame clones here, not all; method: immunoSEQ multiplex PCR. V and J calls and clone size are as listed in that table; D and trimming were resolved from the DNA. Of 300,000 to 350,000 clones in the sample, 80% to 95% were seen once. The V and J genes are TRBV9 and TRBJ2-3, with TRBD1 matching over 7 bases. The specimen was peripheral blood. The source is a woman aged 25 to 39 with COVID-19, enrolled during active disease. In nucleotides, the CDR3 is TGTGCCAGCAGCGTAGCGCTTACAGGGGCCTCGGGCACAGATACGCAGTATTTT. Its protein product is CASSVALTGASGTDTQYF.